This T cell receptor beta chain was identified in a study of T-cell reconstitution after alpha-beta-depleted transplantation in children. General observations from the study: Day-60 TCRbeta diversity that was high in some patients was derived from surviving recipient T cells and thymic progenitors.

Unique molecular identifiers were incorporated during preparation of the TCRbeta library. TCRdb itself ran the PCR reads through MiXCR, one entry per CDR3 protein. The profile covers over 400,000 distinct CDR3 sequences, with 43% appearing a single time and 27% taken by the ten largest. This CDR3 has 14 amino acids. The germline gives CDR1 DFQATT, CDR2 SNEGSKA (reference sequence). The V and J ends lost 3 bases and 0 bases, in that order; junction bases with no gene match: 3. Turning to this clonotype: Its specificity is unknown.

The chain couples TRBV20-1 to TRBJ1-1, with 8 bases fitting TRBD1. This specimen consisted of PBMCs, obtained before TCRalphabeta/CD19-depleted stem cell transplant. This TCR came from a girl aged 2 to 10 with aplastic anemia, due to receive a stem cell transplant. The CDR3 bases are TGCAGTGCTAGGGCAGGGGGCATGAACACTGAAGCTTTCTTT. Translated: CSARAGGMNTEAFF.